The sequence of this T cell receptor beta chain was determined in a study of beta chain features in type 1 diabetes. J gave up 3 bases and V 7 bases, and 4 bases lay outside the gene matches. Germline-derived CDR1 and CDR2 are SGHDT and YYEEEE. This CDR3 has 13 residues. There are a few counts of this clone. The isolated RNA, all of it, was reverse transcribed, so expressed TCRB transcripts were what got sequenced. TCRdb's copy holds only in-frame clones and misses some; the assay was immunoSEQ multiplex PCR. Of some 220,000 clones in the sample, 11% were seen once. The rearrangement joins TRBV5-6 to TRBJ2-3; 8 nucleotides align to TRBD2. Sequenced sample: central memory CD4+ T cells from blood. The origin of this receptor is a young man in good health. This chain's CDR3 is CASATSETDTQYF. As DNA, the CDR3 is TGTGCCAGCGCGACTAGCGAAACAGATACGCAGTATTTT.